The text below deals with one T cell receptor (beta chain). The specificity of this receptor is unknown. No clone much larger than this one lies a single base away; base qualities are absent. V is shortened by 3 bases, J by 0 bases, and the region joining them spans 13 bases. From the cysteine through the phenylalanine, the CDR3 covers 16 amino acids. CDR3 DNA only is kept here, 48 bases in frame from base 1. Per the germline V gene, SGDLS is the CDR1 and YYNGEE is the CDR2. Genomic DNA was isolated using the Qiagen DNeasy kit from unsorted PBMCs as well as from negatively selected CD4+ and CD8+ fractions. TCR beta CDR3 regions were subjected to amplification by immunoSEQ multiplex PCR with primers that anneal to V and J segments. A synthetic immune receptor repertoire was used to minimize amplification bias, and remaining bias was computationally removed after sequencing. On the authors' methods: Custom Python scripts were used to quantify repertoire diversity as the Shannon entropy index. Unsorted, CD4+ and CD8+ repertoires were examined separately, except in combined analyses, for which CD4+ and CD8+ sequences were merged in silico. Clonal expansion was defined as at least a 2-fold frequency increase after treatment relative to C1D1, with a pseudocount of 0.5 for undetected baseline clones. Singleton clones were defined as clones with 0 or 1 copy at C1D1, and non-singleton clones were defined as clones with 2 or more copies. Clones expanded in unsorted samples were annotated as CD4+, CD8+ or unknown by matching protein sequences in sorted samples from the same patient. Diversity changes from C1D1 to C4D1 were tested in paired samples using Wilcoxon tests. Held by TCRdb, this immuneACCESS table contains in-frame sequences only and omits some clones. Under half of the omission traces to an unresolved V gene where checked; the cause of the rest is unknown. V, J and clone size are those of that table, while D and trimming were read from the DNA. Within this sample are around 17,000 clones, with about 85% of them counted one time only. The ten largest clones add up to 1% of the sample.

What the time point label conveys for this sample: cycle 1 day 1 (C1D1), immediately before nivolumab initiation. Every trial patient had relapsed following autologous stem cell transplantation, and prior brentuximab vedotin exposure was what differed among cohorts A, B and C. A Miltenyi CD4+ T cell isolation kit was used for magnetic negative selection to purify CD4+ T cells from thawed PBMCs. A total of 50 to 70 patients with relapsed/refractory classical Hodgkin lymphoma made up the trial cohort, and each patient's best overall response was complete response, partial response or progressive disease. In the multi-cohort phase II CheckMate 205 trial, trial patients received single-agent nivolumab. Best overall response was determined by an independent review committee according to the 2007 International Working Group response criteria. Trial PBMCs were collected just before the start of nivolumab (C1D1) and during therapy at cycle 2 day 1 and cycle 4 day 1. Peripheral blood was collected in 8 mL Vacutainer Cell Preparation Tubes, from which PBMCs were isolated by centrifugation and then cryopreserved. Purified CD4+ and CD8+ fractions were prepared only for cases where an additional PBMC sample was available. Magnetically labelled cells were depleted on LS columns in a quadroMACS separator, and the flow-through was collected as the purified fraction.

These data come from a study of PD-1 blockade in classical Hodgkin lymphoma (dated by TCRdb to between 2020 and 2021). Context from the whole study: Nivolumab dosing was 3 mg/kg intravenously every 2 weeks, continuing until either disease progression or unacceptable toxicity. To define a peripheral blood immune signature of response to PD-1 blockade in classical Hodgkin lymphoma, the study combined TCR beta sequencing with CyTOF.

The research as a whole found: Newly diagnosed patients were reported to have lower baseline TCR diversity than healthy donors, and relapsed/refractory patients were reported to have lower baseline TCR diversity still. By C4D1, a significant rise was seen in CD4+ TCR diversity but not in CD8+ TCR diversity (p=0.0027 vs p=0.16), and the rise was most apparent among complete responders (p=0.02). Among trial patients, those achieving complete response had baseline diversity similar to that of newly diagnosed patients, while diversity was significantly lower in partial responders and progressors. Patients starting nivolumab less than 1 year after ASCT had lower diversity and were excluded from later analyses to avoid confounding by immune reconstitution. The study was limited to a single clinical trial cohort, and causes of repertoire differences, possibly disease activity or prior therapy, remained undefined.

The sequence came from a human donor with classical Hodgkin lymphoma. The sequence joins TRBV9 to TRBJ2-1; perhaps TRBD1 is the D gene, with 5 bases matching. The sample here was CD4+ T cells from blood, taken at baseline. The DNA sequence reads TGTGCCAGCAGCGAACCTAGAGACAGCTCCTACAATGAGCAGTTCTTC. Its coded protein is CASSEPRDSSYNEQFF.